This T cell receptor (beta chain) was sequenced for a study of blood T cells in healthy people across ages. Study-wide background: About one barcoded beta molecule was captured per two T cells (by template switching).

It was with a sample-barcoded 5' primer and a J-beta primer mix that a second PCR of roughly 6 to 12 cycles was run. A template-switch adaptor that had 12 random nucleotides put a tag on each cDNA molecule. Sequencing yielded, for each sample, at least 2.5 million paired-end reads carrying CDR3. TCRdb passed the 5' RACE reads through MiXCR, listing each CDR3 protein once. The sample lists hundreds of thousands of distinct CDR3 sequences; about 28% were seen once. V was pared by 1 base and J by 1 base, with 11 bases between. The germline V gene has CDR1 SGHTA and CDR2 FQGNSA. This CDR3 comprises 17 residues. This clonotype was found many times.

The chain employs TRBV7-2 and TRBJ2-6; possible D gene TRBD2, 6 bases. The sample taken for sequencing was blood. The origin of this receptor is a woman older than 75 in good health. The CDR3 DNA reads TGTGCCAGCAGCTTAGGGAATGGAGGGTCTGGGGCCAACGTCCTGACTTTC. Protein sequence: CASSLGNGGSGANVLTF.